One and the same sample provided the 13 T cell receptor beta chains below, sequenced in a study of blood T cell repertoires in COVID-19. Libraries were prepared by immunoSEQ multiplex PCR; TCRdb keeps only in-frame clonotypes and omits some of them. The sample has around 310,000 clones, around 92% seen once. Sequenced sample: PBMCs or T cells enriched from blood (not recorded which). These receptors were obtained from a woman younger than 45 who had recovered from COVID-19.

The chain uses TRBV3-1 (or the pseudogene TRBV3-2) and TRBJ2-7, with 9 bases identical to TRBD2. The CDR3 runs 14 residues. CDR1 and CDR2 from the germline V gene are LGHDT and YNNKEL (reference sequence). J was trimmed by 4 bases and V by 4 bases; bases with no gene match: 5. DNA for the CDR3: TGTGCCAGCAGCCCCGGGACTAGCTATTACGAGCAGTACTTC. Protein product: CASSPGTSYYEQYF.

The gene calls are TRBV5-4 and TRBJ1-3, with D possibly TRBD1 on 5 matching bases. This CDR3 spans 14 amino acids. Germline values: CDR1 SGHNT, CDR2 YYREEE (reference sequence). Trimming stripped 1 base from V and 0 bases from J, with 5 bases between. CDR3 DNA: TGTGCCAGCAGCTTGACAGGCTCTGGAAACACCATATATTTT. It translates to CASSLTGSGNTIYF.

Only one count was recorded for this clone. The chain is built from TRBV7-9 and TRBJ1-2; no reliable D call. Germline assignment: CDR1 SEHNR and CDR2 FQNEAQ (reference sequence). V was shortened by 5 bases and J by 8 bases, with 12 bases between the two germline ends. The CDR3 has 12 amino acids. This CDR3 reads CASSQASRGYTF. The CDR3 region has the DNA TGTGCCAGCAGCCAAGCCTCGCGGGGCTACACCTTC. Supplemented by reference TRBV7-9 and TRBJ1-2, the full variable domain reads DTGVSQNPRHKITKRGQNVTFRCDPISEHNRLYWYRQTLGQGPEFLTYFQNEAQLEKSRLLSDRFSAERPKGSFSTLEIQRTEQGDSAMYLCASSQASRGYTFGSGTRLTVV.

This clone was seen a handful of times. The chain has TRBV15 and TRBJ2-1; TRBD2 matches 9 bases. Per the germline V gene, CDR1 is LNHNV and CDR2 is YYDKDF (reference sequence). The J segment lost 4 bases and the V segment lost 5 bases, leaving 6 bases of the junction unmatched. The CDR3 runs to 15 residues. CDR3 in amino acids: CATSSRTSAYNEQFF. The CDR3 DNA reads TGTGCCACCAGCTCCCGGACTAGCGCATACAATGAGCAGTTCTTC.

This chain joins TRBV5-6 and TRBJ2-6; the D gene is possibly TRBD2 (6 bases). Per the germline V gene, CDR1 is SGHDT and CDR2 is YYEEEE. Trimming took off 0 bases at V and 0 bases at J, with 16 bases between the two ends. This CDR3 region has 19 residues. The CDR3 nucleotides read TGTGCCAGCAGCTTGGTACGGCTGGGGGGACCCTCTGGGGCCAACGTCCTGACTTTC. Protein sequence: CASSLVRLGGPSGANVLTF.

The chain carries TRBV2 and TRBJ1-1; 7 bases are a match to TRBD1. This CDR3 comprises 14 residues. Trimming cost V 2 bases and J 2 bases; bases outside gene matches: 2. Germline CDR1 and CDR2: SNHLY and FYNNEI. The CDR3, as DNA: TGTGCCAGCAGTGAATGGGACAGTAACACTGAAGCTTTCTTT. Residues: CASSEWDSNTEAFF.

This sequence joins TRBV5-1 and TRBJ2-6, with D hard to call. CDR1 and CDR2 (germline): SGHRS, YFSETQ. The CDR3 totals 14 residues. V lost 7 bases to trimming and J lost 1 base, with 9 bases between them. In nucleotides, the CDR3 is TGCGCCAGCCTTCCGGTGTCTGGGGCCAACGTCCTGACTTTC. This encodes CASLPVSGANVLTF.

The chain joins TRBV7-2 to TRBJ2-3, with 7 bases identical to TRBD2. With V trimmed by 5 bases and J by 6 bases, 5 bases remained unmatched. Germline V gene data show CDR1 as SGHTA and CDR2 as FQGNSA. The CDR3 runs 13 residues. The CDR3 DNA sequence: TGTGCCAGCAGCCCCGGACTAGGGGATACGCAGTATTTT. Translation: CASSPGLGDTQYF.

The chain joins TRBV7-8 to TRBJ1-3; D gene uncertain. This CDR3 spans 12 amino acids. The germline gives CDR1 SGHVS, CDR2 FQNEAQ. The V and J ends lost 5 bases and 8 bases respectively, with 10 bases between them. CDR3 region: CASSRNFDTIYF. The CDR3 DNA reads TGTGCCAGCAGCCGAAACTTTGACACCATATATTTT.

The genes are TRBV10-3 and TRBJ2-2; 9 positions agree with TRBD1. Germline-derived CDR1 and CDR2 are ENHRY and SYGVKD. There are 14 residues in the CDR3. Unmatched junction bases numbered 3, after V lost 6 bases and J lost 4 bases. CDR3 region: CAIRGTGTTGELFF. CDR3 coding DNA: TGTGCCATCAGGGGGACAGGGACCACCGGGGAGCTGTTTTTT.

The CDR3 reads CASSSKPSGQGGSPLHF. CDR3 DNA: TGCGCCAGCAGCTCCAAACCATCGGGACAGGGAGGGTCACCCCTCCACTTT. The chain uses TRBV5-1 and TRBJ1-6; 9 bases agree with TRBD1. Germline CDR1 reads SGHRS; CDR2 reads YFSETQ. V lost 3 bases and J lost 10; bases outside the gene matches: 14. CDR3 length: 17 amino acids.

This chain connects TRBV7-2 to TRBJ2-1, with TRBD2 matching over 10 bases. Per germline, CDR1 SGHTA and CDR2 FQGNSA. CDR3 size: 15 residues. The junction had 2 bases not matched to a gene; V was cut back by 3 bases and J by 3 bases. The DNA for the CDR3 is TGTGCCAGCAGCTTTGCTAGCGGGGGCTACAATGAGCAGTTCTTC. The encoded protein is CASSFASGGYNEQFF.

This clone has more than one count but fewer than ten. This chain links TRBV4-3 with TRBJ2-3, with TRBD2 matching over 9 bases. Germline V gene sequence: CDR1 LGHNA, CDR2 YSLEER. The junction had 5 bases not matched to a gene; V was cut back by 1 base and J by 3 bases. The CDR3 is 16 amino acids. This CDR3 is CASSQGLLAGTDTQYF. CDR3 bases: TGCGCCAGCAGCCAAGGACTGCTAGCGGGGACAGATACGCAGTATTTT.